The clone carrying this T cell receptor (beta chain) appeared a few times. TCRdb recomputed calls from the RT-PCR reads with MiXCR, one row per CDR3 protein. The table has roughly 550,000 distinct CDR3 sequences, 20% to 25% seen once; the top ten hold about 2.8%. This CDR3 has 14 residues. V lost 6 bases, J lost 5 bases, and 7 bases stayed unmatched. The sample originates from a study of response to subunit inactivated influenza vaccine. The data were also submitted as part of a second study, on T cells expressing NK-cell markers. This second study says: Generation of TCR beta cDNA was performed by 5'RACE template switching incorporating UMIs. Only alpha-beta TCR T cells were sorted in several experiments, using an anti-gamma-delta TCR antibody. Roughly six donors showed dominant NKG2C+ clonotypes comprising about 1.0-7.5% of their CD8+ T cells. These same clonotypes (in four donors) also led the CD3+CD56-NKG2C+ fraction.

The sample here was CD4+ T cells sorted from PBMCs, taken roughly 12 days after vaccination. The gene calls are TRBV12-3 or TRBV12-4 and TRBJ2-7, with 10 bases identical to TRBD1. This sequence was found in a man aged 50 to 60 who received an inactivated influenza vaccine. The CDR3 region is CASRDRTGGDEQYF. Here the CDR3 DNA reads TGTGCCAGCAGGGATCGGACAGGGGGGGACGAGCAGTACTTC.